This TCR beta chain was identified during a study of T cell responses to AZD1222 COVID-19 vaccine. Whole-study context: Recipients boosted at about 4 weeks or about 12 weeks are pooled. Findings and limits, study-wide: Baseline seropositivity occurred in only a handful of AZD1222 recipients. Among spike-specific TCRs, nearly half reportedly target unmutated variant regions. A mostly white British donor set with more females was recruited, and clonal diversity was possibly underestimated.

Trimming shortened V by 3 bases and J by 1 base, and 15 bases separated the two germline ends. CDR1 is GTSNPN and CDR2 is SVGIG in the germline V gene (reference sequence). This CDR3 spans 15 amino acids. Assay used: immunoSEQ multiplex PCR; TCRdb lists only in-frame clones, some missing. The repertoire holds 55,000 to 85,000 clones, over 80% seen once, with more than 8.5% in the top ten. Remarks on this clone: Its specificity is unknown.

The sequences come from peripheral blood, collected on day 0 of AZD1222 vaccination. V and J are TRBV30 and TRBJ1-1, with D tentatively TRBD1 (6 bases). The receptor's source is an adult in good health. Here the CDR3 reads CAWRSPGHGNTEAFF. The DNA of the CDR3 is TGTGCCTGGAGGAGCCCGGGACACGGGAACACTGAAGCTTTCTTT.